This T cell receptor (beta chain) was sequenced during a study of siplizumab effects on memory and regulatory T cells. V was clipped by 7 bases and J by 4 bases, with 13 bases between them. Germline CDR1 is MNHNS and CDR2 is SASEGT. The CDR3 has 13 amino acids. TEMRA, effector memory, memory and naive subsets, all unstimulated, were sequenced in three donor pairs. Generated by immunoSEQ multiplex PCR, the TCRdb table keeps only in-frame clones and is missing some. The table lists some 62,000 clones, around four fifths of them singletons. Whole-study results and caveats: The majority of clones, roughly 75-97% of proliferating CD4+ or CD8+ clones, lacked an assignable naive or memory phenotype. Confirmation that proliferating Tregs from siplizumab cultures had suppressive function was not obtained. Naive T cells looked more diverse than memory cells and looked like major alloresponse contributors.

A note on this clone: Its antigen is not identified.

The clonotype originates from a human donor in good health. The J gene is TRBJ1-2, the V gene TRBV6-1; the D is unclear. The material sequenced was memory CD4+ T cells sorted from blood. DNA for the CDR3: TGTGCCAGCAAAAAAGGGTGGTCCTATGGCTACACCTTC. It encodes CASKKGWSYGYTF.